This is a list of T cell receptor beta chains from one sample in a study of cytomegalovirus exposure and HLA in healthy donors. TCRdb's copy holds only in-frame clones and misses some; the assay was immunoSEQ multiplex PCR. The data contain roughly 63,000 clones, around 90% of them seen just once; the ten biggest clones take up around 1.2%. Input material: PBMCs. These receptors were taken from a woman younger than 30 in good health and CMV-seronegative. Both conserved end residues are part of each CDR3. The D gene is left open where the match is weak. Clone size, where shown, is once, few, many, or a class for clones that have expanded.

clone size,J gene,D gene,V gene,CDR3 protein,CDR3 DNA
NA,TRBJ2-2,TRBD1,TRBV2,CASSEPPRGTGELFF,TGTGCCAGCAGTGAGCCCCCCAGGGGGACCGGGGAGCTGTTTTTT
NA,TRBJ1-2,NA,TRBV27,CASSLSGQGPNYGYTF,TGTGCCAGCAGTTTATCTGGGCAGGGTCCGAACTATGGCTACACCTTC
NA,TRBJ2-7,NA,TRBV11-2,CASSLDRSEQYF,TGTGCCAGCAGCTTAGATCGTTCCGAGCAGTACTTC
NA,TRBJ2-7,NA,TRBV11-2,CASSLGAQGYHYEQYF,TGTGCCAGCAGCTTAGGTGCCCAGGGATACCACTACGAGCAGTACTTC
NA,TRBJ2-3,NA,TRBV21-1,CASRKPYRTSGFSTDTQYF,TGTGCCAGCAGAAAGCCTTATCGGACTAGCGGGTTTAGCACAGATACGCAGTATTTT
NA,TRBJ2-7,NA,TRBV18,CASSPGGQILSYEQYF,TGTGCCAGCTCCCCCGGGGGGCAGATCCTCTCCTACGAGCAGTACTTC
NA,TRBJ2-2,NA,TRBV1,CTSAYTIGTGELFF,TGCACCAGTGCCTATACGATCGGGACCGGGGAGCTGTTTTTT
NA,TRBJ2-7,TRBD1,TRBV10-3,CAIRTGNYEQYF,TGTGCCATCAGGACAGGGAATTACGAGCAGTACTTC
few,TRBJ2-7,NA,TRBV2,CASREYGEQYF,TGTGCCAGCAGGGAGTATGGCGAGCAGTACTTC
NA,TRBJ2-7,NA,TRBV4-1,CASSQDNREDRYEQYF,TGCGCCAGCAGCCAAGATAATCGGGAAGATCGCTACGAGCAGTACTTC
NA,TRBJ1-1,NA,TRBV4-2,CASSQDWAGTQAFF,TGTGCCAGCAGCCAAGATTGGGCGGGGACTCAGGCTTTCTTT
NA,TRBJ2-5,TRBD2,TRBV4-1,CASSQFSGGAGETQYF,TGCGCCAGCAGCCAGTTTAGCGGGGGGGCCGGGGAGACCCAGTACTTC
few,TRBJ2-7,TRBD1,TRBV30,CAWSTERMGRGPEQYF,TGTGCCTGGAGTACAGAGAGGATGGGCAGGGGGCCCGAGCAGTACTTC
NA,TRBJ1-5,NA,TRBV6-5,CASSPRDSNQPQHF,TGTGCCAGCAGTCCCAGGGATAGCAATCAGCCCCAGCATTTT
NA,TRBJ1-1,NA,TRBV6-5,CASSYRGGVGNTEAFF,TGTGCCAGCAGTTACAGGGGGGGGGTCGGGAACACTGAAGCTTTCTTT
NA,TRBJ2-1,NA,TRBV7-6,CASSLGDHNEQFF,TGTGCCAGCAGCTTAGGAGATCACAATGAGCAGTTCTTC
NA,TRBJ1-2,NA,TRBV5-4,CASSQIQGSGYTF,TGTGCCAGCAGCCAAATTCAGGGGTCTGGCTACACCTTC
NA,TRBJ1-5,NA,TRBV7-6,CASSLAKNQPQHF,TGTGCCAGCAGCTTAGCCAAAAATCAGCCCCAGCATTTT
NA,TRBJ1-1,NA,TRBV25-1,CASSERWYAEAFF,TGTGCCAGCAGTGAGAGGTGGTACGCTGAAGCTTTCTTT
NA,TRBJ1-2,NA,TRBV9,CASSEGSGLLGYGYTF,TGTGCCAGCAGCGAGGGCTCGGGACTCTTGGGCTATGGCTACACCTTC
NA,TRBJ2-5,NA,TRBV7-2,CASSLDRSETQYF,TGTGCCAGCAGCTTGGACAGATCAGAGACCCAGTACTTC
once,TRBJ1-2,NA,TRBV4-2,CASSQDLTLHYGYTF,TGTGCCAGCAGCCAAGATCTAACCCTTCACTATGGCTACACCTTC
NA,TRBJ2-7,TRBD1,TRBV6-1,CASSTGQGGKPYF,TGTGCCAGCAGCACCGGACAGGGGGGGAAACCGTACTTC